Sequencing of this T cell receptor beta chain was carried out in a study of tumor and adjacent non-tumor tissue in lung cancer. In the study overall: Histology: 11 to 13 adenocarcinoma, a couple of squamous cell carcinoma, 1 small cell lung cancer. The patients, roughly 10 men and several women, were about 31 to 85 with stage I to III disease.

Germline values: CDR1 SGHAT, CDR2 FQNNGV. The CDR3 spans 13 residues. The template was RNA from unsorted bulk tissue. TCRbeta libraries were built with three rounds of nested PCR, modified from ARM-PCR. Each CDR3 protein gets one entry after TCRdb re-called the multiplex PCR reads with MiXCR. The table has approximately 110,000 distinct CDR3 sequences, roughly 80% seen once. Notes on this clonotype: A junction end diverges from the germline sequence, so it may reflect a read error.

The TCR was taken from a woman aged 60-75 years with non-small cell lung cancer. The specimen sequenced was lung tumor tissue. The chain uses TRBV11-2 and TRBJ2-2; a weak D match, TRBD2 (6 bases). This CDR3 is CAGSPRRAGEPFF. The DNA for the CDR3 is TGTGCTGGCAGCCCTCGGAGGGCCGGGGAGCCGTTTTTT.